A few counts support the clone carrying this TCR beta chain. No antigen is known for it. With 4 bases removed from V and 6 bases from J, the gap between germline ends came to 15 bases. Germline V gene sequence: CDR1 SGDLS, CDR2 YYNGEE. The CDR3 consists of 14 residues. The data originate from a study of beta chain features in type 1 diabetes. Study-level findings and limits: Overrepresentation of cells with high TCR expression could result from cDNA sequencing.

TCRB transcripts that were expressed got sequenced, as all of the isolated RNA had been reverse transcribed. The repertoire was sequenced with immunoSEQ multiplex PCR; TCRdb's copy has only in-frame clones and lacks some. Counted here are about 350,000 clones, roughly a fifth occurring once; the ten biggest clones make up around 0.04%. Sequencing used naive CD4+ T cells from blood. V usage is TRBV9 and J usage is TRBJ2-3; D uncertain. This TCR came from a woman between 18 and 29 years old in good health. The CDR3 DNA reads as TGTGCCAGCAGCCAAGACTGGCCCGGGGATACGCAGTATTTT. Its translation: CASSQDWPGDTQYF.